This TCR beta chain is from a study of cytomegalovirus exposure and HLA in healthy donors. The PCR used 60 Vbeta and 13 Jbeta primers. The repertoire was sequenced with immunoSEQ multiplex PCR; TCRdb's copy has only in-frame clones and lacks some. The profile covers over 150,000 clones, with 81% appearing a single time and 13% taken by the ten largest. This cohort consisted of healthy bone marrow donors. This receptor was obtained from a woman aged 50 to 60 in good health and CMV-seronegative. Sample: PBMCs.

CDR3 coding DNA: TGTGCCTGGAGTGTAGGAACTCAGGGGGTCGTGCCCCAGCATTTT. Its translation: CAWSVGTQGVVPQHF. The chain combines TRBV30 with TRBJ1-5; 7 nucleotides match TRBD1. The CDR3 runs 15 residues. J was trimmed by 9 bases and V by 0 bases; bases with no gene match: 11. Germline CDR1 and CDR2: GTSNPN and SVGIG (reference sequence).